This TCR beta chain appears in the sequencing data of a study of T-cell reconstitution after alpha-beta-depleted transplantation in children. Study results and caveats: At the one-year point after transplant, T-cell counts and TCRbeta diversity were found to come mostly from T cells that had been newly produced. There were reportedly several hundred expanded graft clones from which alpha-beta T cells came about two months after transplant. Some patients' high day-60 TCRbeta diversity was traced to surviving recipient T cells and thymic progenitors.

Turning to this clonotype: Its antigen is not identified.

Library preparation (for TCRbeta) was performed with unique molecular identifiers. MiXCR, run by TCRdb on the PCR reads, gives a single entry per CDR3 protein. The sample holds just over 950,000 distinct CDR3 sequences, roughly 29% seen once. V shed 11 bases and J shed 1 base, with 8 bases lying between them. CDR3 length equals 12 residues. Germline V gene data show CDR1 as MNHEY and CDR2 as SVGEGT. The sequencing here drew on PBMCs, mostly from graft donor cells, taken 360 days after TCRalphabeta/CD19-depleted stem cell transplant. The source of this sequence is a boy less than two years old who had a stem cell transplant for SCID, so the T cells may come from the graft donor. The gene calls are TRBV6-2 or TRBV6-3 and TRBJ2-2; perhaps TRBD2 as D (6 bases). CDR3 DNA sequence: TGTGCCTCGGGGGAGAACACCGGGGAGCTGTTTTTT. Amino acids: CASGENTGELFF.